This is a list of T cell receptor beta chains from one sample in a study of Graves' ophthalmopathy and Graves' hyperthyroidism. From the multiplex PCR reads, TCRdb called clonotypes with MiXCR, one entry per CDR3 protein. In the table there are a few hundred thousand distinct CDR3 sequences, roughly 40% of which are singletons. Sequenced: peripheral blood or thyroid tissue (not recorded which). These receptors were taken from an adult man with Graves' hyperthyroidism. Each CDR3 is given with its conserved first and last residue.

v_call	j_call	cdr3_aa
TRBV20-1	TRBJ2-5	CSALGAETQYF
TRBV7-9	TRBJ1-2	CASSLDFSGYTF
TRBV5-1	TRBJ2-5	CASSSDRLGQETQYF
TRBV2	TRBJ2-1	CATSDLSGSSYNEQFF
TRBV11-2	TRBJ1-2	CASSLGLRDRGFHGYTF
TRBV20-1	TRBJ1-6	CSADSSYNSPLHF
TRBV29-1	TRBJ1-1	CSVRGTGSTEAFF
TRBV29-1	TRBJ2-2	CSVDGGRRWGNTGELFF
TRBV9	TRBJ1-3	CASSVAATGGNTIYF
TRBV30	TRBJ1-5	CAWSPWDSNQPQHF
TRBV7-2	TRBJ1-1	CASRTAEANF
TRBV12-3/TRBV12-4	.	CASSVGGGLQETQYF
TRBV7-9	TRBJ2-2	CASSQDYKTNANTGELFF
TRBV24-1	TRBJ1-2	CATSDLDDGYTF
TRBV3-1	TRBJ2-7	CASSLPGGRAPYEQYF
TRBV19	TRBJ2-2	CASSAGLNGELFF
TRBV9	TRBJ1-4	CASSIPGQANEKLFF
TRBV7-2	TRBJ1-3	CASSPNGGDTGNTIYF
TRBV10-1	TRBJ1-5	CASSESQGLSPGGSNQPQHF
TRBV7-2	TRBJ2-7	CASSLGLAGGANNEQYF
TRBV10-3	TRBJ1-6	CAISELGQGGSPLHF
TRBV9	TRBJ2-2	CASSVASGRASTGELFF